One sample yielded the 17 T cell receptor beta chains listed below, sequenced in a study of early T cells in non-severe SARS-CoV-2 infection. From the 5' RACE reads, TCRdb called clonotypes with MiXCR, one entry per CDR3 protein. The sample records roughly 40,000 distinct CDR3 sequences, approximately 6.2% being singletons. This specimen was whole blood, taken at baseline. These receptors all come from an adult who was a healthcare worker with PCR-confirmed SARS-CoV-2 infection or an uninfected control (not recorded which).

This clonotype showed up many times. The rearrangement joins TRBV15 to TRBJ2-1, with 13 bases fitting TRBD2. Germline V gives CDR1 LNHNV, CDR2 YYDKDF (reference sequence). J was trimmed by 5 bases and V by 1 base; bases with no gene match: 2. The CDR3 is 16 residues long. CDR3 nucleotide sequence: TGTGCCACCAGCAGAGCCGGACTAGCGGGGGACAATGAGCAGTTCTTC. Its translation is CATSRAGLAGDNEQFF.

This clonotype was counted between two and nine times. This sequence joins TRBV27 and TRBJ2-7; D ambiguous. Trimming removed 3 bases at V and 4 bases at J, with 10 bases between. Per germline, CDR1 MNHEY and CDR2 SMNVEV (reference sequence). The CDR3 consists of 13 residues. The CDR3 coding sequence is TGTGCCAGCAGTTTTCAAGGATTTTACGAGCAGTACTTC. This gives the protein CASSFQGFYEQYF.

This clonotype appeared a few times. The chain uses TRBV27 and TRBJ1-5; D is undetermined. CDR3 length: 17 residues. CDR1 and CDR2 from the germline V gene are MNHEY and SMNVEV (reference sequence). V shed 3 bases and J shed 1 base, with 16 bases lying between them. CDR3 coding DNA: TGTGCCAGCAGTTTGGCAGGCCACGATAACAGCAATCAGCCCCAGCATTTT. Protein sequence: CASSLAGHDNSNQPQHF.

This clonotype was seen a handful of times. V gene TRBV7-2 combines with J gene TRBJ2-5; a possible D gene is TRBD1 (5 bases). V lost 0 bases, J lost 5 bases, and 10 bases lay in between. Germline-derived CDR1 and CDR2 are SGHTA and FQGNSA. The CDR3 covers 14 residues. CDR3 in amino acids: CASSLAGVVETQYF. In DNA, the CDR3 is TGTGCCAGCAGCTTAGCAGGGGTCGTGGAGACCCAGTACTTC.

V usage is TRBV5-1 and J usage is TRBJ1-1; no clear D gene. Per germline, CDR1 SGHRS and CDR2 YFSETQ. V lost 3 bases and J lost 1, with 7 bases in between. The CDR3 covers 13 residues. DNA of the CDR3: TGCGCCAGCAGCTCTTCCCAGAACACTGAAGCTTTCTTT. Amino acid sequence: CASSSSQNTEAFF.

This clonotype was detected ten times or more. This chain uses TRBV12-3 or TRBV12-4 with TRBJ2-3; TRBD1 aligns across 7 bases. With V trimmed by 3 bases and J by 1 base, 1 base remained unmatched. This CDR3 has 14 amino acids. CDR3 loop: CASSFTGGTDTQYF. The CDR3 DNA reads as TGTGCCAGCAGTTTTACAGGGGGCACAGATACGCAGTATTTT.

This clonotype was detected many times. This chain connects TRBV14 to TRBJ2-1, with D hard to call. The CDR3 spans 13 residues. Trimming shortened V by 1 base and J by 3 bases, and 4 bases separated the two germline ends. The germline V gene encodes CDR1 SGHDN and CDR2 FVKESK. The CDR3 reads CASSQVRYNEQFF. In nucleotides, the CDR3 is TGTGCCAGCAGCCAAGTACGCTACAATGAGCAGTTCTTC.

This clonotype was observed many times. The genes are TRBV5-6 and TRBJ1-5; weak D call: TRBD1 (5 bases). This CDR3 comprises 14 residues. Per the germline V gene, CDR1 is SGHDT and CDR2 is YYEEEE. V was shortened by 2 bases and J by 5 bases, with 11 bases between the two germline ends. CDR3 protein: CASSFQGTHQPQHF. CDR3 sequence (DNA): TGTGCCAGCAGCTTTCAAGGGACCCATCAGCCCCAGCATTTT.

The sample holds many counts of this clonotype. This sequence joins TRBV10-3 and TRBJ1-2; D ambiguous. From germline, CDR1 is ENHRY and CDR2 SYGVKD. The CDR3 is 15 residues long. Between the trimmed V and J ends, which lost 0 bases and 2 bases, there was a span of 10 bases. Written as DNA, the CDR3 is TGTGCCATCAGTGAGTCTAACGCACCAAACTATGGCTACACCTTC. It translates to CAISESNAPNYGYTF.

At least ten counts were recorded for this clonotype. The rearrangement uses TRBV6-1 and TRBJ2-3; a weak D match, TRBD2 (6 bases). Between the trimmed V and J ends, which lost 1 base and 5 bases, there was a span of 16 bases. The CDR3 runs 16 residues. The germline V gene encodes CDR1 MNHNS and CDR2 SASEGT. The CDR3 protein is CASSEEGLSTVDTQYF. The CDR3 nucleotides are TGTGCCAGCAGTGAAGAGGGACTGTCAACAGTAGATACGCAGTATTTT.

This clonotype was found once. A much larger clone sits a single nucleotide away, making a read error possible. This rearrangement joins TRBV7-9 to TRBJ2-3, with D perhaps matching TRBD1 (6 bases). The CDR3 covers 15 residues. Germline V gene data show CDR1 as SEHNR and CDR2 as FQNEAQ (reference sequence). CDR3 nucleotide sequence: TGTGCCAACAGCCTAGCCGGGACAAAAACAGATACGCAGTATTTT. Translating gives CANSLAGTKTDTQYF.

In its sample, this clonotype was seen many times. The chain links TRBV28 to TRBJ2-3, with 7 positions matching TRBD1. The junction had 2 bases not matched to a gene; V was cut back by 1 base and J by 1 base. Looked up from germline, CDR1 is MDHEN and CDR2 is SYDVKM. The CDR3 has 15 amino acids. CDR3 amino acids: CASSLYRGGTDTQYF. The DNA for the CDR3 is TGTGCCAGCAGTTTATACAGGGGAGGCACAGATACGCAGTATTTT.

The chain combines TRBV7-9 with TRBJ2-2, with 11 bases lining up with TRBD1. From germline, CDR1 is SEHNR and CDR2 FQNEAQ (reference sequence). The CDR3 is 16 residues long. V dropped 5 bases and J dropped 6; count of bases not matched to a gene: 8. The CDR3 here is CASSAGQGAAAGELFF. The CDR3 coding sequence is TGTGCCAGCAGCGCCGGACAGGGGGCCGCGGCCGGGGAGCTGTTTTTT.

There are a few counts of this clonotype. The gene calls are TRBV27 and TRBJ1-2; the D is unclear. The CDR3 runs to 14 residues. Germline CDR1 is MNHEY and CDR2 is SMNVEV (reference sequence). V was pared by 5 bases and J by 5 bases, with 15 bases between. Written as DNA, the CDR3 is TGTGCCAGCAGTCTGGCACCGGCTAGGTATGGCTACACCTTC. Encoded protein: CASSLAPARYGYTF.

V is TRBV6-6 and J is TRBJ1-6, with 10 nucleotides matching TRBD1. V shed 6 bases, J shed 7 bases, and the junction held 0 bases outside the gene matches. Germline-derived CDR1 and CDR2 are MNHNY and SVGAGI (reference sequence). The length of the CDR3 is 13 residues. The CDR3 here is CASRDRGNSPLHF. CDR3 DNA: TGTGCCAGCAGGGACAGGGGGAATTCACCCCTCCACTTT.

This clonotype was detected many times. This chain links TRBV18 with TRBJ2-7, with a weak D call TRBD1 (6 bases). Germline V gene lookup returns CDR1 KGHSH and CDR2 LQKENI. Between the trimmed V and J ends, which lost 2 bases and 2 bases, there was a span of 10 bases. This CDR3 contains 14 residues. The CDR3 sequence is CASSPATGAYEQYF. CDR3 DNA: TGTGCCAGCTCACCAGCGACAGGTGCCTACGAGCAGTACTTC.

The chain is built from TRBV4-2 and TRBJ2-1; 11 bases line up with TRBD2. This CDR3 region has 15 residues. CDR1 and CDR2 from the germline V gene are LGHNA and YNFKEQ. Losses at the gene ends were 2 bases for V and 7 bases for J; bases not matched to a gene: 4. Here the CDR3 DNA reads TGTGCCAGCAGCCAAACTAGCGGGGGCCGGAATGAGCAGTTCTTC. It codes for CASSQTSGGRNEQFF.